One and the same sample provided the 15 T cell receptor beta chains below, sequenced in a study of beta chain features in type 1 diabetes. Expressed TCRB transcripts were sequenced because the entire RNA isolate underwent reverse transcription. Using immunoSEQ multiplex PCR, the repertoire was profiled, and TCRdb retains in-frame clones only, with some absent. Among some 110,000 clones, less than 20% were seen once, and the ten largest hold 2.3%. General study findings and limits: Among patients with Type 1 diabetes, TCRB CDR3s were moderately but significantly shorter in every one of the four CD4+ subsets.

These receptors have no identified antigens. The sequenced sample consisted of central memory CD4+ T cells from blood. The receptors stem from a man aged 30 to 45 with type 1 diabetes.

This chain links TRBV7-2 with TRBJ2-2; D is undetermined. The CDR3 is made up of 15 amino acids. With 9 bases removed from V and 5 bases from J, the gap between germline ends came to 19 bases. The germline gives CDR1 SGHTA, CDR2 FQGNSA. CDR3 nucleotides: TGTGCCAGTAGGGTCCATGACGGTGGTACCGGGGAGCTGTTTTTT. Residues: CASRVHDGGTGELFF.

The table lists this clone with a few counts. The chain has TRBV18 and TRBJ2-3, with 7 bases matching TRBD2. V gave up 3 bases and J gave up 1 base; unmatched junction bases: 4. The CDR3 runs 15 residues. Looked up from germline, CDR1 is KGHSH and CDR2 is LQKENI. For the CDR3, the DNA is TGTGCCAGCTCACCGAGCGGGGACCGCACAGATACGCAGTATTTT. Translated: CASSPSGDRTDTQYF. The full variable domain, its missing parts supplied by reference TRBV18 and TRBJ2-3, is NAGVMQNPRHLVRRRGQEARLRCSPMKGHSHVYWYRQLPEEGLKFMVYLQKENIIDESGMPKERFSAEFPKEGPSILRIQQVVRGDSAAYFCASSPSGDRTDTQYFGPGTRLTVL.

The CDR3 loop is CASSPPTGGRETQYF. The CDR3 region has the DNA TGTGCCAGCTCACCACCGACAGGGGGAAGAGAGACCCAGTACTTC. The rearrangement joins TRBV18 to TRBJ2-5; 9 nucleotides agree with TRBD1. V trimming: 0 bases; J trimming: 4 bases; junction bases outside the gene matches: 3. There are 15 residues in the CDR3. The V gene's germline CDR1 is KGHSH and CDR2 LQKENI.

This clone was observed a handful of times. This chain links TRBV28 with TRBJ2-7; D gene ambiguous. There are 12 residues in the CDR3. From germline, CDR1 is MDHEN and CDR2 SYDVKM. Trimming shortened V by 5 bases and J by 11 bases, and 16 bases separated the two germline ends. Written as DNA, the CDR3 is TGTGCCAGCAGTCCTGGTCCAGCACGGAAGTACTTC. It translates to CASSPGPARKYF.

CDR3 in amino acids: CASSLDRNEKLFF. CDR3 in DNA: TGCGCCAGCAGCTTGGACAGGAATGAAAAACTGTTTTTT. V gene TRBV5-1 combines with J gene TRBJ1-4, with D possibly being TRBD1 (5 bases). Germline loops: CDR1 SGHRS, CDR2 YFSETQ. The CDR3 sequence is 13 residues long. V lost 0 bases and J lost 5, with 5 bases in between.

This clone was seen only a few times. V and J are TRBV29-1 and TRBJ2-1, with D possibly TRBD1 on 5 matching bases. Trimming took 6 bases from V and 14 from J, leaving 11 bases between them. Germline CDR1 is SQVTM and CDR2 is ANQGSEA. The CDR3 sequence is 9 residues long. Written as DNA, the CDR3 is TGCAGCGTACGAGACAGTGAGTTCTTC. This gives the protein CSVRDSEFF.

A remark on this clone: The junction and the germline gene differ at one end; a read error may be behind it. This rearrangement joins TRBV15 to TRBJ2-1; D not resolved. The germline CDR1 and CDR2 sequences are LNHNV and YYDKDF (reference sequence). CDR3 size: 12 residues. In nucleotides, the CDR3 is TGTGCCACCAGCAGAGATAACAATGCGCAGTTCTTC. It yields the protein CATSRDNNAQFF. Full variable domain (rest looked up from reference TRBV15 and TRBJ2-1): DAMVIQNPRYQVTQFGKPVTLSCSQTLNHNVMYWYQQKSSQAPKLLFHYYDKDFNNEADTPDNFQSRRPNTSFCFLDIRSPGLGDTAMYLCATSRDNNAQFFGPGTRLTVL.

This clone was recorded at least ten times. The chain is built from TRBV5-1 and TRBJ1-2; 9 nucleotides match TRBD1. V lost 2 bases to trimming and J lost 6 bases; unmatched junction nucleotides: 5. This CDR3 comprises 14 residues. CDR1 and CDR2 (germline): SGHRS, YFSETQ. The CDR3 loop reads CASSFGTGGNGYTF. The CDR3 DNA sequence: TGCGCCAGCAGCTTCGGAACAGGGGGCAATGGCTACACCTTC.

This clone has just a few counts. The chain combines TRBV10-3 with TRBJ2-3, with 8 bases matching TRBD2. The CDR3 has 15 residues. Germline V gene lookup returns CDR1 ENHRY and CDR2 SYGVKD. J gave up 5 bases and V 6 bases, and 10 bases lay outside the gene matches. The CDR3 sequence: CAISGYGGAGDTQYF. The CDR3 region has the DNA TGTGCCATCAGCGGGTACGGGGGGGCCGGAGATACGCAGTATTTT.

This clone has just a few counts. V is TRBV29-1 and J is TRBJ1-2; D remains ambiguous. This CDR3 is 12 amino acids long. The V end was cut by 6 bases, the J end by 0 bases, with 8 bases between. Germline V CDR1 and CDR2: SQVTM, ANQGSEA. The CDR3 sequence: CSVTEANYGYTF. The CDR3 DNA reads TGCAGCGTAACAGAGGCTAACTATGGCTACACCTTC.

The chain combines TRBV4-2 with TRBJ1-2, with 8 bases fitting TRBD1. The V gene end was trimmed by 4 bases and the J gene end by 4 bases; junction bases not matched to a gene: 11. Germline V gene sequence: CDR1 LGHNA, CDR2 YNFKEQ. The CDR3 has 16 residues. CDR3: CASSLIGQGYGYGYTF. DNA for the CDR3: TGTGCCAGCAGCCTCATAGGACAGGGTTACGGCTATGGCTACACCTTC.

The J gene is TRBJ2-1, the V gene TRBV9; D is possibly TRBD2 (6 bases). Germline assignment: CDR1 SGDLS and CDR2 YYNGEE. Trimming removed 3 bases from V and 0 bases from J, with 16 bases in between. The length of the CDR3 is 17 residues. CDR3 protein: CASSDRARGGSYNEQFF. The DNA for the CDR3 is TGTGCCAGCAGCGATAGGGCCCGGGGAGGCTCCTACAATGAGCAGTTCTTC.

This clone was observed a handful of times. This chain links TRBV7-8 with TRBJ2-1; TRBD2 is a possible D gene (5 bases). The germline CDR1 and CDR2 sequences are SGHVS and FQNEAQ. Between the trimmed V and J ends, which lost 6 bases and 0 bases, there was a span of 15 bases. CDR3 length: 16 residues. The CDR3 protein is CASRYTEEVSYNEQFF. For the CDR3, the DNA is TGTGCCAGCAGGTATACAGAGGAGGTCTCCTACAATGAGCAGTTCTTC.

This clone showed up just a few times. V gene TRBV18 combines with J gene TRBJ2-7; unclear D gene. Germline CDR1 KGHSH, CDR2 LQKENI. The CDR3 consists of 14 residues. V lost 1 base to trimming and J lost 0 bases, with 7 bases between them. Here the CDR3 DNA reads TGTGCCAGCTCACCACAGGGTAGCTCCTACGAGCAGTACTTC. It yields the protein CASSPQGSSYEQYF.

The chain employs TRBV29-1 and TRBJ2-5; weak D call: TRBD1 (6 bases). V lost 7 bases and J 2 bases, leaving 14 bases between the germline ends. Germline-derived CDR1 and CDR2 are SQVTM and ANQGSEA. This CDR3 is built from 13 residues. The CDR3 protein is CSGSGQSQETQYF. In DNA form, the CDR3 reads TGCAGCGGCTCAGGACAGTCGCAAGAGACCCAGTACTTC.